This TCR beta chain was identified during a study of T cells in Graves' hyperthyroidism and ophthalmopathy (dated by TCRdb to about 2019). For the wider study: Peripheral blood samples were taken at the time of initial diagnosis, prior to any treatment. To identify distinguishing TCR V-J signatures, a discovery cohort of roughly 100 patients was used, comprising 40 to 45 with Graves' ophthalmopathy and some 57 with stable Graves' hyperthyroidism. An independent validation cohort of 18 to 20 hyperthyroidism patients and 17 patients who later progressed to ophthalmopathy tested prospective prediction of ophthalmopathy. The 95 to 100 discovery patients were randomly divided into training and test sets at a 7:3 ratio. The study also compared thyroid tissue and blood T-cell repertoires from more than five Graves' hyperthyroidism patients. Once sampling was done, hyperthyroidism patients were given methimazole at a starting dose of 30 mg daily, whereas ophthalmopathy patients were given high-dose intravenous methylprednisolone. TCR Vbeta CDR3 sequencing of 130 to 150 peripheral blood samples (43 ophthalmopathy, roughly 74 hyperthyroidism and approximately 17 progressor patients) is reported in the paper.

Its CDR3 holds 15 amino acids, cysteine through phenylalanine. Only the CDR3 DNA is retained, 45 bases long and in frame from the first base. V is cut by 2 bases and J by 14 bases, and the space between the germline ends is 19 bases. The germline V gene yields SGHTA for CDR1 and FQGNSA for CDR2. Ophthalmopathy patients had moderately to severely active disease, Clinical Activity Score of at least 3, NOSPECS grade of at least 4, and duration under 3 months. Any patient with an uncontrolled infection, another autoimmune disease, pregnancy or lactation was excluded. Diagnoses relied on clinical symptoms, serum thyroxine and TRAb, thyroid ultrasound and orbital computed tomography. PBMCs were isolated from about 9.1 ml of fresh peripheral blood by Ficoll-Paque density gradient centrifugation. Trizol reagent was used to extract total RNA, and RNA quality was then checked on an Agilent 2100 Bioanalyzer.

For this clonotype: It has no known antigen specificity. No base quality values were provided; no much bigger clone lies one nucleotide off.

Summary of the overall study and its limitations: Most expanded thyroid clonotypes (frequency above 0.001) were also detected in blood, a finding suggesting that blood repertoires may reflect thyroid immune responses. In cross-validation, a model built on a 13 V-J signature told ophthalmopathy apart from stable hyperthyroidism with 85% to 90% sensitivity and about 81% specificity, and in testing the same model reached 80%/75%. No statistical method was used to set the sample size in advance, and investigators knew the group allocation. In validation, the model predicted progression to ophthalmopathy with 60% to 71% sensitivity and 72% to 85% specificity, a median of 6.5 months before onset.

The TCR beta CDR3 regions were amplified from RNA transcripts. The TCR CDR3 was subjected to a first round of RT-PCR using the HTBI primer set and the Qiagen OneStep RT-PCR kit. Libraries were constructed in a second round of multiplex PCR, after which size selection and purification were performed. Libraries were sequenced paired-end with 100 bp reads on an Illumina HiSeq2000. The authors' pipeline ran thus. SOAPnuke was used to process the raw data, throwing out any read that contained adapters or uncalled bases, had a mean Phred below 15, or lacked an exact constant-primer or identifier match. COPE v1.2.5 was used to merge the high-quality paired reads, and each unique nucleotide sequence was defined as a clonotype. MiTCR v1.1 was used to align the clonotypes against IMGT TRBV, TRBD and TRBJ reference segments. The analysis included only V-J combinations with a frequency above 0.0001, which together covered approximately 99% of the repertoires. A TCS score was defined as the ratio between F50 (clonal expansion) and ExV (chaos), using BLOSUM62-based TCRdist between CDR3 peptides within each V-J. Welch's t-statistics and random forest reduced 450 to 600 V-J features to 10 to 15, which were used in a naive Bayes classifier (R e1071). TCRdb trimmed public reads at Q25 via fastp, called clones via MiXCR and kept in-frame beta chains. A single entry per CDR3 protein holds the most common genes and DNA from its merged rows. In this record, the V and J calls reflect TCRdb's handling and not the investigators' own analysis. The sample profile shows a few hundred thousand distinct CDR3 sequences; about a sixth of them were found once. The top ten hold under 3.5% of the sample.

What was sequenced was blood. The clonotype comes from a woman between 40 and 55 years old with Graves' ophthalmopathy. The chain is assembled from TRBV7-2 and TRBJ1-6; no D gene can be assigned with confidence. The nucleotides read TGTGCCAGCAGCTTAATGAGCTTGGGCATCCTCACCCTCCACTTT. Translation gives CASSLMSLGILTLHF.